The rows below give T cell receptor beta chains drawn from one sample of a study of pediatric ulcerative colitis. Profiled with immunoSEQ multiplex PCR; TCRdb holds only in-frame clones, not every one. This table holds 25,000 to 35,000 clones, roughly 78% found once. Sequencing was done on a sample of blood. The origin of the receptors is a boy under 18 with severe ulcerative colitis. Both conserved end residues are part of each CDR3. The D gene is left open where the match is weak. Clone size is shown for a subset of rows, as once, few, many or a class of expanded clone.

D: .
size: .
J: TRBJ2-1
V: TRBV20-1
DNA: TGCAGTGCTAGCAGTGTAAATGAGCAGTTCTTC
CDR3: CSASSVNEQFF

D: TRBD1
size: .
J: TRBJ2-1
V: TRBV10-3
DNA: TGTGCCATCAACGGACAGGGGGCACATGAGCAGTTCTTC
CDR3: CAINGQGAHEQFF

D: TRBD1
size: .
J: TRBJ1-4
V: TRBV5-1
DNA: TGCGCCAGCGGGACAGGACCGAATGAAAAACTGTTTTTT
CDR3: CASGTGPNEKLFF

D: .
size: .
J: TRBJ2-4
V: TRBV13
DNA: TGTGCCAGCAGCTTAGGAAGGGGCAAGAAAAACATTCAGTACTTC
CDR3: CASSLGRGKKNIQYF

D: TRBD1
size: .
J: TRBJ1-1
V: TRBV6-5
DNA: TGTGCCAGCAGAACCGTAGGGACAGCGAACACTGAAGCTTTCTTT
CDR3: CASRTVGTANTEAFF

D: .
size: .
J: TRBJ2-7
V: TRBV6-6
DNA: TGTGCCAGCAGTATGGCGGGGTTCTACGAGCAGTACTTC
CDR3: CASSMAGFYEQYF

D: TRBD2
size: once
J: TRBJ2-7
V: TRBV30
DNA: TGTGCCGGGAGGGTGAGTTACGAGCAGTACTTC
CDR3: CAGRVSYEQYF

D: .
size: .
J: TRBJ1-1
V: TRBV29-1
DNA: TGCAGCGTTGTGCACACTGAAGCTTTCTTT
CDR3: CSVVHTEAFF

D: .
size: few
J: TRBJ2-1
V: TRBV10-3
DNA: TGTGCCAGCCGCTTCCAGGGCGGGTCCTACAATGAGCAGTTCTTC
CDR3: CASRFQGGSYNEQFF

D: .
size: few
J: TRBJ1-1
V: TRBV6-1
DNA: TGTGCCAGCAGTGCGGGGATCACTGAAGCTTTCTTT
CDR3: CASSAGITEAFF

D: .
size: .
J: TRBJ2-7
V: TRBV5-1
DNA: TGCGCCAGCAGCCCCATGGGGGCCGATCACGAGCAGTACTTC
CDR3: CASSPMGADHEQYF

D: .
size: once
J: TRBJ2-3
V: TRBV30
DNA: TGTGCCTGGAGTACAACCACAGATACGCAGTATTTT
CDR3: CAWSTTTDTQYF

D: .
size: .
J: TRBJ2-3
V: TRBV25-1
DNA: TGTGCCAGCGGTGAAGGGGATACGCAGTATTTT
CDR3: CASGEGDTQYF

D: .
size: .
J: TRBJ2-7
V: TRBV2
DNA: TGTGCCAGCAGTGATTTGTTTGGAGTTGGTGTGAGCTCCTACGAGCAGTACTTC
CDR3: CASSDLFGVGVSSYEQYF

D: .
size: .
J: TRBJ1-2
V: TRBV12-5
DNA: TGTGCTAGTGGCTTCCTCGGGGTAGACTATGGCTACACCTTC
CDR3: CASGFLGVDYGYTF

D: .
size: .
J: TRBJ2-1
V: TRBV9
DNA: TGTGCCAGCAGCACCAAGGGGCAGGGATCGGACAATGAGCAGTTCTTC
CDR3: CASSTKGQGSDNEQFF

D: TRBD1
size: .
J: TRBJ2-1
V: TRBV15
DNA: TGTGCCACCAGCACTACCAGACAGGGGATTTTCAATGAGCAGTTCTTC
CDR3: CATSTTRQGIFNEQFF

D: .
size: once
J: TRBJ2-7
V: TRBV6-5
DNA: TGTGCCAGCAGCTCTGAGTCGCGGAGGCAGTACTTC
CDR3: CASSSESRRQYF

D: .
size: .
J: TRBJ2-1
V: TRBV11-2
DNA: TGTGCCAGCAGCGGAGAGGGCTTTTCCTCATACAATGAGCAGTTCTTC
CDR3: CASSGEGFSSYNEQFF

D: TRBD1
size: .
J: TRBJ1-1
V: TRBV2
DNA: TGTGCCAGCTCCGGGACAGGGGGGACTGAAGCTTTCTTT
CDR3: CASSGTGGTEAFF

D: TRBD1
size: few
J: TRBJ1-2
V: TRBV5-4
DNA: TGTGCCAGCAGCCAAATTGGGACAGGGGTTGCTGCGGACACCTTC
CDR3: CASSQIGTGVAADTF

D: .
size: .
J: TRBJ1-2
V: TRBV30
DNA: TGTGCCTGGAGTGTCCTGACAGGAAGTGGCTACACCTTC
CDR3: CAWSVLTGSGYTF

D: TRBD1
size: .
J: TRBJ1-1
V: TRBV7-2
DNA: TGTGCCAGCAGCTTAGACTCAGGGGGTGGTTTTACTGAAGCTTTCTTT
CDR3: CASSLDSGGGFTEAFF

D: .
size: .
J: TRBJ1-2
V: TRBV9
DNA: TGTGCCAGCAGCCTGGGGCCATCTTGGGGCTACACCTTC
CDR3: CASSLGPSWGYTF

D: .
size: .
J: TRBJ2-1
V: TRBV6-5
DNA: TGTGCCAGCAGTTCACCCCAGGGATCCCAAGGAAATGAGCAGTTCTTC
CDR3: CASSSPQGSQGNEQFF

D: .
size: .
J: TRBJ1-1
V: TRBV6-5
DNA: TGTGCCAGCAGTTACTCGGACAGTCGCACTGAAGCTTTCTTT
CDR3: CASSYSDSRTEAFF

D: .
size: .
J: TRBJ2-5
V: TRBV18
DNA: TGTGCCAGCTCACCAACCGTTCAGGCGGAGACCCAGTACTTC
CDR3: CASSPTVQAETQYF

D: TRBD2
size: .
J: TRBJ2-3
V: TRBV30
DNA: TGTGCCTGGAGCGAAGGACTAGCGGGGGGGACAGATACGCAGTATTTT
CDR3: CAWSEGLAGGTDTQYF

D: .
size: .
J: TRBJ2-3
V: TRBV2
DNA: TGTGCCAGCCGGGACTCGAGCACAGATACGCAGTATTTT
CDR3: CASRDSSTDTQYF

D: .
size: .
J: TRBJ2-2
V: TRBV7-2
DNA: TGTGCCAGCAGCTTTTTCTCGGGTCCTACCGGGGAGCTGTTTTTT
CDR3: CASSFFSGPTGELFF

D: TRBD1
size: .
J: TRBJ1-2
V: TRBV30
DNA: TGTGCCTGGAGGGACAGGGGGCGCCTCTATGGCTACACCTTC
CDR3: CAWRDRGRLYGYTF

D: .
size: .
J: TRBJ2-4
V: TRBV2
DNA: TGTGCCAGCAGTGCATGGACCGTTTTTGACATTCAGTACTTC
CDR3: CASSAWTVFDIQYF

D: .
size: .
J: TRBJ1-2
V: TRBV11-2
DNA: TGTGCCAGCAGCTTATCTCGGGGACTGTCTTATGGCTACACCTTC
CDR3: CASSLSRGLSYGYTF

D: TRBD1
size: .
J: TRBJ2-7
V: TRBV7-9
DNA: TGTGCCAGCAGCCCGGGACAGCCCAGGGGCGAGCAGTACTTC
CDR3: CASSPGQPRGEQYF

D: TRBD2
size: .
J: TRBJ2-1
V: TRBV4-1
DNA: TGCGCCAGCAGCCCCCGGACTAGCGGGGGGCCTTACAATGAGCAGTTCTTC
CDR3: CASSPRTSGGPYNEQFF

D: .
size: .
J: TRBJ2-5
V: TRBV15
DNA: TGTGCCACCAGCAAGGCAGGGCCCCAAGAGACCCAGTACTTC
CDR3: CATSKAGPQETQYF

D: .
size: .
J: TRBJ2-7
V: TRBV2
DNA: TGTGCCAGCAGTAGTCGTGGGTTCTTAGCAAACTCCGAGCAGTACTTC
CDR3: CASSSRGFLANSEQYF

D: .
size: few
J: TRBJ1-1
V: TRBV18
DNA: TGTGCCAGCTCACCAGGGGAGGGTGGTACTGAAGCTTTCTTT
CDR3: CASSPGEGGTEAFF

D: TRBD1
size: .
J: TRBJ1-1
V: TRBV19
DNA: TGTGCCAGTGACCGACGTAGGAGGGGGCTTGGCACTGAAGCTTTCTTT
CDR3: CASDRRRRGLGTEAFF

D: .
size: .
J: TRBJ2-1
V: TRBV6-5
DNA: TGTGCCAGCACCGTCAGGGCTTTTGGTGCGGGGCAGTTCTTC
CDR3: CASTVRAFGAGQFF

D: .
size: once
J: TRBJ2-2
V: TRBV7-6
DNA: TGTGCCAGCAGGCTAGAGGAGGGGGCCGGGGAGCTGTTTTTT
CDR3: CASRLEEGAGELFF